This T cell receptor (beta chain) comes out of a study of human T cells and chemical hapten exposure. MiXCR was run by TCRdb on the RACE reads, yielding one entry per CDR3 protein. This sample has 35,000 to 50,000 distinct CDR3 sequences, with 4.3% found just once. Deletions cut 6 bases from V and 7 bases from J, with 13 bases between. CDR3 length: 13 amino acids. Germline loops: CDR1 MNHEY, CDR2 SMNVEV (reference sequence). This clonotype was seen repeatedly, ten times or more. Time point defined: healthy volunteer bleed at 2 weeks. The authors extracted total RNA from unfractionated whole blood. The receptor's source is a female donor in good health. Some clones in this sample may be carry-over from other donors' samples. Sequences were obtained from whole blood. This sequence joins TRBV27 and TRBJ1-5; D is uncertain. The CDR3 DNA reads as TGTGCCAGCAGCCCAAGCGCAGAGCAGCCCCAGCATTTT. Protein sequence: CASSPSAEQPQHF.